This T cell receptor (beta chain) is from a study of shared clonotypes between healthy human individuals (dated by TCRdb to 2019 to 2021). The study in broad terms: The cohort comprised two women and a few men aged 18 to 49 years. For each donor, three plates each were used for CD4 naive and CD4 memory, two plates were used for CD8 naive, and one plate was used for CD8 memory. To estimate repertoire size and how much clonotypes are shared between individuals, the study performed deep sequencing of blood TCR repertoires from a few healthy adults. Libraries were prepared and TCR repertoires were sequenced by different laboratories using diverse techniques, in order to increase sequencing depth and limit assay-specific biases. Leukapheresis yielded between about 0.9 and 8.9 billion PBMCs per donor.

Beyond this particular receptor, the publication reports: Approximately 5% of naive CD4, around 4% of naive CD8, roughly 2.5% of memory CD4, and over 0.35% of memory CD8 clonotypes were shared across a few donors. Rarefaction of sorted-subset datasets indicated incomplete sequencing despite the large sequencing depth. Sampling was restricted to blood, and TCR repertoires in tissue are likely to differ from TCR repertoires in blood. Pairwise subsampling led to the expectation that sequencing depth would affect the degree of clonotype sharing among donors. Larger estimated clonotype richness was generally found for naive subsets than for memory subsets. Higher generation probabilities were observed for clonotypes shared by all four sorted-subset donors than for non-shared clonotypes. The small number of donors limited the genetic and exposure-history diversity represented.

The V and J ends are trimmed by 3 bases and 4 bases, leaving 23 bases between them. The CDR3 starts with the cysteine, ends with the phenylalanine, and has 18 residues. The read is trimmed to its CDR3 DNA, 54 bases read in frame from base 1. The germline V gene provides CDR1 SGHDN and CDR2 FVKESK. Donors were healthy HIV-negative adults with no recently reported acute infections or vaccinations. Only Caucasian adults living in Nashville, Tennessee, USA were represented among the donors. CD4+ T cells were enriched by magnetic negative selection; naive cells were then positively selected on CD45RA, and the negative fraction formed the memory subset. Blood was obtained by leukapheresis, after which PBMCs were separated by Ficoll-Histopaque density gradient centrifugation and cryopreserved in liquid nitrogen vapor phase. Analytical flow cytometry was used to check the purity and quantity of every magnetically sorted T cell population. Genomic DNA was isolated from every sorted fraction and measured by UV absorbance on a Nanodrop 2000c.

TCR CDR3 regions were amplified from genomic DNA by multiplex PCR using the deep immunoSEQ assay. Genomic DNA extracted from each cell subset was distributed evenly over all wells of several immunoSEQ 96-well plates, and each plate served as one replicate. For sorted subsets, each replicate PCR was loaded with approximately 0.2 ug genomic DNA, equivalent to approximately 33,000 T cell genomes. Purified libraries were measured with a Qubit 3.0 fluorometer, size-checked on a Bioanalyzer 2100, and measured again with the KAPA Library Quantification kit. A separate single-read 150-cycle Illumina NextSeq 550 flow cell was used to sequence each immunoSEQ 96-well plate. Under the source paper's analysis protocol: Because the immunoSEQ output held only junctional sequences and lacked quality scores, the filtering could not match the filtering applied to full-length reads. To assign V/J genes and CDR3, sequences were annotated against IMGT germline references using PyIR, a Python wrapper for IgBLAST v1.9. Reads with weak V/J assignments (E-value above 1e-6), missing CDR3, stop codons, out-of-frame junctions, or ambiguous translated residues were removed. V3J clonotypes were defined by identical inferred V gene, J gene, and CDR3 amino acid sequence. The percentage overlap between two repertoires was calculated by dividing the number of shared unique clonotypes by the size of the smaller repertoire. Three approaches were used to assess repertoire richness: RTK rarefaction, the Chao1 estimator, and Recon v2.1 estimates of unobserved clonotypes. OLGA was used to compute generation probabilities for all TCRbeta clonotypes that the gDNA method yielded from a handful of donors. TCRdb took this table from immuneACCESS and kept in-frame rearrangements with V and J called. Such tables lack part of the clones; where checked against another copy, unresolved V genes explain under half of the gap, and the rest is unexplained. That table is the source of V, J and clone size, and D and trimming were worked out from the DNA. The sample includes 950,000 to 1,100,000 clones, with about 84% observed a single time. Of the sample, around 0.6% is held by the ten largest clones.

In the case of this clone: It has no known antigen specificity. No much larger clone exists at a distance of one base, and base qualities are not known.

Sequencing was performed on memory CD4+ T cells from PBMCs. This sample's cell subset or site label indicates: CD45RA-negative fraction. The sequence derives from a man aged 18 to 35 in good health. Some clones in this sample may be carry-over from other donors' samples. The V and J segments used are TRBV14 and TRBJ2-3, and the D gene may be TRBD1, 6 bases matching. The CDR3 sequence is CASSHIGGRPGSADTQYF. Read as DNA, the sequence is TGTGCCAGCAGCCACATAGGGGGACGTCCAGGGTCCGCAGATACGCAGTATTTT.